Listed below are T cell receptor beta chains from one sample, sequenced in a study of OX40 agonist ivuxolimab in advanced cancers. Repertoires were generated with immunoSEQ multiplex PCR, while TCRdb's copy carries only in-frame clones and drops some. Of about 100,000 clones listed, around 93% were seen once; the top ten hold 0.95% to 1.5%. The sample consisted of CD4+ or CD8+ T cells sorted from blood, taken in a trial of the OX40 agonist ivuxolimab. The receptors derive from an adult with an advanced solid tumor such as melanoma, head and neck, liver or kidney cancer. Each CDR3 is given with its conserved first and last residue. A D gene is named only where the DNA matches it firmly. Clone sizes are given selectively: once, few, many, or a class where the clone is expanded.

NA,TRBV11-1,NA,TRBJ1-2,CASSFTQGPYTF,TGTGCCAGCAGCTTTACCCAGGGTCCCTACACCTTC
TRBD2,TRBV19,NA,TRBJ2-3,CASSEGLAPSTDTQYF,TGTGCCAGTAGTGAGGGACTAGCGCCGAGCACAGATACGCAGTATTTT
TRBD2,TRBV4-2,NA,TRBJ2-1,CASSQSPGLAGSKAYNEQFF,TGTGCCAGCAGCCAGTCTCCGGGACTAGCGGGGTCAAAAGCCTACAATGAGCAGTTCTTC
NA,TRBV9,NA,TRBJ1-6,CASQREWGSSYNSPLHF,TGTGCCAGCCAACGGGAGTGGGGGAGCTCCTATAATTCACCCCTCCACTTT
NA,TRBV6-1,once,TRBJ2-4,CASSENSSGKNIQYF,TGTGCCAGCAGTGAAAATTCCTCGGGCAAAAACATTCAGTACTTC
NA,TRBV11-3,NA,TRBJ1-6,CASSLDGQGYSPLHF,TGTGCCAGCAGCTTAGATGGGCAGGGTTATTCACCCCTCCACTTT
NA,TRBV9,once,TRBJ2-2,CASSVGATNTGELFF,TGTGCCAGCAGCGTAGGGGCCACGAACACCGGGGAGCTGTTTTTT
TRBD1,TRBV7-8,NA,TRBJ1-5,CASSLQGAGGQPQHF,TGTGCCAGCAGCTTACAGGGGGCTGGGGGGCAGCCCCAGCATTTT
NA,TRBV9,NA,TRBJ2-3,CASSVATGPHTQYF,TGTGCCAGCAGCGTAGCTACCGGGCCACATACGCAGTATTTT
TRBD2,TRBV5-4,NA,TRBJ2-7,CASSLAGVPYEQYF,TGTGCCAGCAGCTTAGCGGGAGTTCCCTACGAGCAGTACTTC
TRBD1,TRBV28,NA,TRBJ2-7,CASSLSLDLTGPFSYEQYF,TGTGCCAGCAGTTTAAGCCTTGATTTGACAGGGCCCTTCTCCTACGAGCAGTACTTC
NA,TRBV7-2,few,TRBJ2-1,CASSLVVGGDYNEQFF,TGTGCCAGCAGCCTAGTCGTTGGCGGAGACTACAATGAGCAGTTCTTC
NA,TRBV5-6,once,TRBJ1-2,CASSSTAGPKGYTF,TGTGCCAGCAGCTCGACGGCGGGGCCTAAAGGCTACACCTTC
TRBD1,TRBV6-4,NA,TRBJ1-2,CASAPGTGGRANYGYTF,TGTGCCAGCGCTCCCGGGACAGGGGGAAGAGCTAACTATGGCTACACCTTC
NA,TRBV5-1,NA,TRBJ1-1,CASTISTATMNTEAFF,TGCGCCAGCACCATTTCGACAGCAACCATGAACACTGAAGCTTTCTTT
NA,TRBV6-5,NA,TRBJ1-1,CASSYRGGNTEAFF,TGTGCCAGCAGTTACCGGGGGGGAAACACTGAAGCTTTCTTT
TRBD2,TRBV5-1,NA,TRBJ2-1,CASSLGREGIRVF,TGCGCCAGCAGCTTGGGTCGGGAGGGTATCCGCGTCTTC